The present entry profiles one T cell receptor (beta chain) with its context. Its specificity is unknown. The entry originates in a study of neoadjuvant nivolumab and ipilimumab in lung cancer. For the study at large: Patients got nivolumab 3 mg/kg on days 1, 15 and 29; combination added ipilimumab 1 mg/kg day 1. Findings and caveats of the study: TCR richness and clonality were higher in tumors than adjacent uninvolved lung.

V was clipped by 5 bases and J by 1 base, with 9 bases between them. Germline loops: CDR1 ENHRY, CDR2 SYGVKD. The CDR3 is 15 amino acids. Only in-frame clones appear in the TCRdb table, and some are missing; sequencing was by immunoSEQ multiplex PCR. This table holds tens of thousands of clones, 80% to 90% found once. Here the sequenced sample was peripheral blood, taken before neoadjuvant nivolumab, alone or with ipilimumab. This clonotype originated in an adult with non-small cell lung cancer. The genes are TRBV10-3 and TRBJ2-6, with D possibly matching TRBD1 (5 bases). CDR3: CAISIQGSGANVLTF. The CDR3, as DNA: TGTGCCATCAGTATCCAGGGTTCTGGGGCCAACGTCCTGACTTTC.